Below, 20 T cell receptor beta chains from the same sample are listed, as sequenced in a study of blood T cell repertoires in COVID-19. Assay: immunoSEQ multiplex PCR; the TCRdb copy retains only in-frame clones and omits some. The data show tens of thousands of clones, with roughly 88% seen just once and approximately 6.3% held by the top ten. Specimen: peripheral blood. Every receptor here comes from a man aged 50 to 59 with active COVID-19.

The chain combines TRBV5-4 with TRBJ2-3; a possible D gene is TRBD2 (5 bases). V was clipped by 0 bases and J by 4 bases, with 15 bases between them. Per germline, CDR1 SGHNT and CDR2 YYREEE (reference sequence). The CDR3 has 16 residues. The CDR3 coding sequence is TGTGCCAGCAGCTTGGAGTGGAGCGGAGGCGCAGATACGCAGTATTTT. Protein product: CASSLEWSGGADTQYF.

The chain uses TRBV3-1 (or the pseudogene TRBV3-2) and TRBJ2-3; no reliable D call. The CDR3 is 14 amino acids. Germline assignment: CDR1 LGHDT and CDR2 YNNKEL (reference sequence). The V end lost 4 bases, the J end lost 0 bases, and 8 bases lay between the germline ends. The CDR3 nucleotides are TGTGCCAGCAGCCCAGCGACGAGCACAGATACGCAGTATTTT. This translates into CASSPATSTDTQYF.

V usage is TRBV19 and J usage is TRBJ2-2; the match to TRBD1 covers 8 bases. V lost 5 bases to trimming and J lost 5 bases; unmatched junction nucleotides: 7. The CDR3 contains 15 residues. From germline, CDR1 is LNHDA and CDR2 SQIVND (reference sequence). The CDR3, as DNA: TGTGCCAGTAGTCCGCAGGGGGCTAATACCGGGGAGCTGTTTTTT. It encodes CASSPQGANTGELFF.

CDR3 DNA: TGTGCCAGCAGCCAGATTAATGAGCAGTTCTTC. Translating it yields CASSQINEQFF. The V and J genes are TRBV28 and TRBJ2-1; D unresolved. The germline gives CDR1 MDHEN, CDR2 SYDVKM. This CDR3 spans 11 amino acids. The V and J ends lost 6 bases and 7 bases respectively, with 7 bases between them.

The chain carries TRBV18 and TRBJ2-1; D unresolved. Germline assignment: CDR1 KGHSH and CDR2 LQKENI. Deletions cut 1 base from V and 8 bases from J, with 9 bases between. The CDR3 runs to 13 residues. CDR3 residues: CASSPREEYEQFF. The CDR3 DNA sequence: TGTGCCAGCTCACCACGCGAAGAATATGAGCAGTTCTTC.

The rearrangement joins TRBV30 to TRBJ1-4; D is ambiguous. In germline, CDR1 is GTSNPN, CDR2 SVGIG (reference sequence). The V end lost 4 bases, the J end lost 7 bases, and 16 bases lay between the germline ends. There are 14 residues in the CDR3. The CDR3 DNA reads TGTGCCTGGACAGCCAGCGAGCATTTTGAAAAACTGTTTTTT. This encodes CAWTASEHFEKLFF.

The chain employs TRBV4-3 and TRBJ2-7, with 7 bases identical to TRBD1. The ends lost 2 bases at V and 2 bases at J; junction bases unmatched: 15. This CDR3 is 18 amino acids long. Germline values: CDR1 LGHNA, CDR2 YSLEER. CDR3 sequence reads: CASSQTPHRGPYTYEQYF. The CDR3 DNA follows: TGCGCCAGCAGCCAAACGCCCCACAGGGGACCCTATACCTACGAGCAGTACTTC.

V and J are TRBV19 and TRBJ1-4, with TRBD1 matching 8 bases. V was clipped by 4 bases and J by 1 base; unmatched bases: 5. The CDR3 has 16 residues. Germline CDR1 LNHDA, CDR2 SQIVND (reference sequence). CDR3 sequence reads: CASSTGTGLTNEKLFF. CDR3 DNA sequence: TGTGCCAGTAGTACCGGGACAGGTTTAACTAATGAAAAACTGTTTTTT.

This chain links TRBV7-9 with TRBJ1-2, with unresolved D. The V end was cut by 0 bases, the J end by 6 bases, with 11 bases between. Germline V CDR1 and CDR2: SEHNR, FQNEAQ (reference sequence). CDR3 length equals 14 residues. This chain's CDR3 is CASSLATLSDGYTF. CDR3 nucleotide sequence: TGTGCCAGCAGCTTAGCCACCCTCAGTGATGGCTACACCTTC.

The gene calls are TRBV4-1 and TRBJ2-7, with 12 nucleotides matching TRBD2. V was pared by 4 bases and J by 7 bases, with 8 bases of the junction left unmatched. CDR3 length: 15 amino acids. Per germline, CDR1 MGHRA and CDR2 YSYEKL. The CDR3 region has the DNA TGCGCCAGCAGCCTGCCGACTAGCGGGAGAAGTGAGCAGTACTTC. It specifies CASSLPTSGRSEQYF.

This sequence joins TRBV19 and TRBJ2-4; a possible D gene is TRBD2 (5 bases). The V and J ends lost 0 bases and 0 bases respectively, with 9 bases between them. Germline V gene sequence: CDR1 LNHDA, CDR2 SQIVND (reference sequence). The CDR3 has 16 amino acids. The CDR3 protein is CASSIDAGLAKNIQYF. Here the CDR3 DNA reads TGTGCCAGTAGTATAGACGCAGGACTAGCCAAAAACATTCAGTACTTC. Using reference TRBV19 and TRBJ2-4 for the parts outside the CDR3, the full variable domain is DGGITQSPKYLFRKEGQNVTLSCEQNLNHDAMYWYRQDPGQGLRLIYYSQIVNDFQKGDIAEGYSVSREKKESFPLTVTSAQKNPTAFYLCASSIDAGLAKNIQYFGAGTRLSVL.

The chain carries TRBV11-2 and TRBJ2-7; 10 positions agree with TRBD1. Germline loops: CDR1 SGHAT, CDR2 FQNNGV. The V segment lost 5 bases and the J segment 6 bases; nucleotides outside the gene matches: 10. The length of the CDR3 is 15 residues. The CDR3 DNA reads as TGTGCCAGCAGCGTTACCAGACAGGGGGCAATCGAGCAGTACTTC. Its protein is CASSVTRQGAIEQYF.

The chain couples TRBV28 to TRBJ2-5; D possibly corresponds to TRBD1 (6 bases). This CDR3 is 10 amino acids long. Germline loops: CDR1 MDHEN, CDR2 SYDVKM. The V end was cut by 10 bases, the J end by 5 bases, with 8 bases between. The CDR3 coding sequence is TGTGCCATAAGGGGGGAGACCCAGTACTTC. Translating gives CAIRGETQYF.

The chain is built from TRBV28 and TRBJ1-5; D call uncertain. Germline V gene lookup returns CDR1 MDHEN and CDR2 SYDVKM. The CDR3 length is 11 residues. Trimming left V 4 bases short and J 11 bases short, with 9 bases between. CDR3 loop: CASSSIQTQHF. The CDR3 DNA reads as TGTGCCAGCAGTTCCATCCAAACCCAGCATTTT.

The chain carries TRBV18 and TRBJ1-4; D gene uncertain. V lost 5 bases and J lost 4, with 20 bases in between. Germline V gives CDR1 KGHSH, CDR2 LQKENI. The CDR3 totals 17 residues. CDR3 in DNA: TGTGCCAGCTCATCATGGAGCTCATCTACGGATAATGAAAAACTGTTTTTT. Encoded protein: CASSSWSSSTDNEKLFF.

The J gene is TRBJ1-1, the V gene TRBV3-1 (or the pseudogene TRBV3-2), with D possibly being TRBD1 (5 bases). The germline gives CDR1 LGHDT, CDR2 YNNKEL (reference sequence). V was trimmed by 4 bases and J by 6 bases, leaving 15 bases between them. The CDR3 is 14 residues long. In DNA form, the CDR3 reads TGTGCCAGCAGCCTGTATCTAGGGGTTCCTGAAGCTTTCTTT. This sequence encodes CASSLYLGVPEAFF.

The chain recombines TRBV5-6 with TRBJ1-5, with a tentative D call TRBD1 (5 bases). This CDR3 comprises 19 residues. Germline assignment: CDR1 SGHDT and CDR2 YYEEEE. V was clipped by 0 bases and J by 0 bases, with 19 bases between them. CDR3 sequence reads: CASSLEVGALYHSNQPQHF. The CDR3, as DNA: TGTGCCAGCAGCTTGGAAGTAGGGGCCCTTTATCATAGCAATCAGCCCCAGCATTTT. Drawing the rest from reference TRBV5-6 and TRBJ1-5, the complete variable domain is DAGVTQSPTHLIKTRGQQVTLRCSPKSGHDTVSWYQQALGQGPQFIFQYYEEEERQRGNFPDRFSGHQFPNYSSELNVNALLLGDSALYLCASSLEVGALYHSNQPQHFGDGTRLSIL.

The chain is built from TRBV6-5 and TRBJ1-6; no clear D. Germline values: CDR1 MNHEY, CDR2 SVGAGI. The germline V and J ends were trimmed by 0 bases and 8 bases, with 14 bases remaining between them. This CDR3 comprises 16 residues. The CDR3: CASSYSYFVQDSPLHF. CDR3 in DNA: TGTGCCAGCAGTTACTCGTATTTCGTCCAGGATTCACCCCTCCACTTT.

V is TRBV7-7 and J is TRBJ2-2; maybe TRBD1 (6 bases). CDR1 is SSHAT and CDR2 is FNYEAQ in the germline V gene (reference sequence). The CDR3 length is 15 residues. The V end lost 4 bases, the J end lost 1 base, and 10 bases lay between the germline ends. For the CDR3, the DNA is TGTGCCAGCAGCTCGGACAGCCAGAACACCGGGGAGCTGTTTTTT. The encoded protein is CASSSDSQNTGELFF.

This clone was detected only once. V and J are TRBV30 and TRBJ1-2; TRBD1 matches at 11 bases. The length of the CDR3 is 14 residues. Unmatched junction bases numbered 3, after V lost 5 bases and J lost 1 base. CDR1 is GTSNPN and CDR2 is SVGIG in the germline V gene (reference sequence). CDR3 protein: CAWGQGALNYGYTF. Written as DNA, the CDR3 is TGTGCCTGGGGACAGGGGGCCCTTAACTATGGCTACACCTTC. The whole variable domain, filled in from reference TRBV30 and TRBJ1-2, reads SQTIHQWPATLVQPVGSPLSLECTVEGTSNPNLYWYRQAAGRGLQLLFYSVGIGQISSEVPQNLSASRPQDRQFILSSKKLLLSDSGFYLCAWGQGALNYGYTFGSGTRLTVV.